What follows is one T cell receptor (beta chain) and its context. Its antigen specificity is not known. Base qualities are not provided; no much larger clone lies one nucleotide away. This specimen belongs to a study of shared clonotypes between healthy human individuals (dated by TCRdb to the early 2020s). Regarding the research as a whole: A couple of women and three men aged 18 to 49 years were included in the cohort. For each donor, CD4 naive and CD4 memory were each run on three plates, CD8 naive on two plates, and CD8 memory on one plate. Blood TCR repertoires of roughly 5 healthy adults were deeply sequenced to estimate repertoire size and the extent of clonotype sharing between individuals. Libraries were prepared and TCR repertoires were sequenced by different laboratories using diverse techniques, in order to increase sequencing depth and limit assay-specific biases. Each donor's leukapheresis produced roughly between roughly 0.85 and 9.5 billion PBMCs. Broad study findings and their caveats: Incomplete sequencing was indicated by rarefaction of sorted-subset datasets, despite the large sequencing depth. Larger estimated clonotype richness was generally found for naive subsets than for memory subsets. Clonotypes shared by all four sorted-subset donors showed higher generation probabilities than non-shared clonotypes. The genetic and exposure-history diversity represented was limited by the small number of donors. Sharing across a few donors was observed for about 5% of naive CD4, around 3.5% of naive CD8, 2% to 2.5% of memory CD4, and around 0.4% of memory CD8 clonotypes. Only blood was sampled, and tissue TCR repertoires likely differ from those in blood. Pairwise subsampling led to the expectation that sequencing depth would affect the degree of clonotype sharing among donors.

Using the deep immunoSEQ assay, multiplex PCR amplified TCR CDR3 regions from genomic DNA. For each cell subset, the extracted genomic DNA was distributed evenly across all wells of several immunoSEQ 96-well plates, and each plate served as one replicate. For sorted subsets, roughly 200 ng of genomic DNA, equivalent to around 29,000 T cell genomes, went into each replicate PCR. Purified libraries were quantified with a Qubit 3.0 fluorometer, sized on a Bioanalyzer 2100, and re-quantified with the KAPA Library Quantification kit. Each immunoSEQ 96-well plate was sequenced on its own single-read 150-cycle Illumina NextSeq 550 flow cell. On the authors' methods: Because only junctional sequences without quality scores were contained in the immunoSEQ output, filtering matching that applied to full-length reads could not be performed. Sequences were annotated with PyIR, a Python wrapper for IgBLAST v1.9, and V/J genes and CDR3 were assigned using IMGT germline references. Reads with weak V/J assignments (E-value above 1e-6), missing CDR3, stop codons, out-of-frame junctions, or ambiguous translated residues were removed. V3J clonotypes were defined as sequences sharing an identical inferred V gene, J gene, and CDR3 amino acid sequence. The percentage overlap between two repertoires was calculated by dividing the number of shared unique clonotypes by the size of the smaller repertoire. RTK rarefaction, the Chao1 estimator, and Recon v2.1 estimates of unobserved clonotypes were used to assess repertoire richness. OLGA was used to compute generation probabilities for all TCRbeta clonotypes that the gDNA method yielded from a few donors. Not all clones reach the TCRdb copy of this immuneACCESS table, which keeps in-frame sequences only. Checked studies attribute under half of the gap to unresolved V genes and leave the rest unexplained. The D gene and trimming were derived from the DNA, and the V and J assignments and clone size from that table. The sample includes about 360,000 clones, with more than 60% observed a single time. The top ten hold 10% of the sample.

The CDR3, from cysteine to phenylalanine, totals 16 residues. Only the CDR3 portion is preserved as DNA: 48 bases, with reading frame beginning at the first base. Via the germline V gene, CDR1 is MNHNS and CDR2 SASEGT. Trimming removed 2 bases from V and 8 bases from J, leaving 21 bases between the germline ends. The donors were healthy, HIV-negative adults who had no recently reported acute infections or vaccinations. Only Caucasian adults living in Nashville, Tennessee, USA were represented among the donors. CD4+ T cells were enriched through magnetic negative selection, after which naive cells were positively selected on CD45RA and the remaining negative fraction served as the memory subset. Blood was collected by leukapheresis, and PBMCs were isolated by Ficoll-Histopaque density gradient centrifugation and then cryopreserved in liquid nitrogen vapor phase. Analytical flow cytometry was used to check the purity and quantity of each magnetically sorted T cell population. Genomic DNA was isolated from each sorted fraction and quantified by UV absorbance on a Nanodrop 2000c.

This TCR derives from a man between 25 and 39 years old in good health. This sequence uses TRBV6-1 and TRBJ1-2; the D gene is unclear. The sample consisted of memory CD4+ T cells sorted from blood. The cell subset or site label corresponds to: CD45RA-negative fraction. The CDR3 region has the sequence CASSEFSTDWNGGYTF. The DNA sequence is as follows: TGTGCCAGCAGTGAATTTTCGACGGATTGGAATGGCGGCTACACCTTC.